The clone carrying this TCR beta chain has just a few counts. Its matching antigen is unknown. The data originate from a study of vaccination effects on CD4 cells after COVID-19. Overall study findings and caveats: Early post-infection timepoints were absent, and convalescent patients were few. Only 1 of 255 vaccine-induced clones from healthy vaccinees cross-reacted with common cold coronaviruses.

Antigen-specific CD4+ T cells were expanded with viral peptide pools in the ViraFEST assay before sequencing. It was after approximately 11 days of culture that CD4+ T cells were isolated. All study participants received two doses of BNT162b2 or mRNA-1273 vaccine. Cultures used 2 million or so PBMC per well, approximately 9.5 IU/ml IL-2 and approximately 10 ug/ml peptides. The V gene's germline CDR1 is MNHEY and CDR2 SVGAGI. The CDR3 length is 15 residues. V lost 0 bases to trimming and J lost 2 bases, with 11 bases between them. TCRdb keeps only in-frame clones here, not all; method: immunoSEQ multiplex PCR. The sample contains more than 20,000 clones, around 69% of which appear only once.

The chain joins TRBV6-5 to TRBJ2-7; unclear D gene. The source is a human donor who received a COVID-19 vaccine. The specimen comprised CD4+ T cells from PBMCs cultured with HCoV-229E spike peptides, sampled after COVID-19 vaccination. The CDR3 here is CASSYSAAKPYEQYF. CDR3 in DNA: TGTGCCAGCAGTTACTCGGCAGCTAAACCCTACGAGCAGTACTTC.